A selection of T cell receptor beta chains follows, all from one sample in a study of T cell responses to AZD1222 COVID-19 vaccine. Sequenced by immunoSEQ multiplex PCR; TCRdb stores in-frame clones only, minus some. The sample consists of more than 75,000 clones, roughly nine tenths of them appearing once. Sequencing used peripheral blood, obtained on day 0 of AZD1222 vaccination. The receptors derive from an adult in good health. Both conserved end residues are part of each CDR3. D genes are given only for firm matches. Only some rows state a clone size, as once, few, many or a class for expanded clones.

clone_size j_call d_call v_call cdr3_aa cdr3_nt
. TRBJ2-7 TRBD2 TRBV2 CASSVTSGGDPGEYEQYF TGTGCCAGCAGTGTGACTAGCGGAGGGGACCCGGGGGAGTACGAGCAGTACTTC
. TRBJ1-3 . TRBV19 CASSPGRTGNTIYF TGTGCCAGTAGTCCCGGACGAACTGGAAACACCATATATTTT
. TRBJ2-1 TRBD2 TRBV7-7 CASSLHPRTSGRVLDYNEQFF TGTGCCAGCAGCCTCCACCCTCGGACTAGCGGGAGAGTTCTGGATTACAATGAGCAGTTCTTC
. TRBJ2-3 . TRBV12-3/TRBV12-4 CASIIGEEDTQYF TGTGCCAGCATTATCGGGGAGGAAGATACGCAGTATTTT
. TRBJ2-1 TRBD2 TRBV24-1 CATSALGSGEFNEQFF TGTGCCACCAGTGCCCTCGGTAGCGGGGAATTCAATGAGCAGTTCTTC
. TRBJ1-5 . TRBV4-3 CASSQDRNRANQPQHF TGCGCCAGCAGCCAAGATAGAAACAGGGCCAATCAGCCCCAGCATTTT
. TRBJ1-1 . TRBV24-1 CATSDSSYTEAFF TGTGCCACCAGTGATTCCTCATACACTGAAGCTTTCTTT
. TRBJ2-3 . TRBV24-1 CATSDSPGGSRGDTQYF TGTGCCACCAGTGATTCCCCAGGGGGGAGCCGAGGAGATACGCAGTATTTT
. TRBJ2-2 TRBD2 TRBV29-1 CSVSGTSGYNTGELFF TGCAGCGTCTCCGGGACTAGCGGTTATAACACCGGGGAGCTGTTTTTT
few TRBJ2-3 . TRBV19 CASSTFTADTQYF TGTGCCAGTAGCACTTTTACGGCAGATACGCAGTATTTT
once TRBJ1-1 . TRBV5-1 CASSLLAVTSGTEAFF TGCGCCAGCAGCTTGCTTGCGGTTACATCGGGGACTGAAGCTTTCTTT
. TRBJ2-7 . TRBV15 CATSRDFLGSQYF TGTGCCACCAGCAGAGATTTTTTGGGGTCGCAGTACTTC
. TRBJ2-1 TRBD2 TRBV30 CAWSRKSLAAFNEQFF TGTGCCTGGAGTCGAAAGAGCCTAGCGGCCTTTAATGAGCAGTTCTTC
. TRBJ2-3 . TRBV7-2 CASSLSGTDTQYF TGTGCCAGCAGCTTAAGTGGCACAGATACGCAGTATTTT
. TRBJ2-7 TRBD1 TRBV10-3 CAISERRTGSYEQYF TGTGCCATCAGTGAGCGGAGGACAGGGTCCTACGAGCAGTACTTC
. TRBJ2-7 . TRBV6-5 CASSYRPNSYEQYF TGTGCCAGCAGTTACAGGCCCAACTCCTACGAGCAGTACTTC
. TRBJ2-7 TRBD1 TRBV4-1 CASSQDLDRARNEQYF TGCGCCAGCAGCCAAGATTTGGACAGGGCCCGGAACGAGCAGTACTTC
. TRBJ2-3 . TRBV21-1 CASSTRRADTQYF TGTGCCAGCAGCACTAGGAGGGCAGATACGCAGTATTTT
. TRBJ2-1 TRBD2 TRBV10-2 CASSTQGAGSSYNEQFF TGCGCCAGCTCCACCCAAGGAGCGGGGAGCTCCTACAATGAGCAGTTCTTC
. TRBJ2-3 TRBD2 TRBV29-1 CSALGLAGADTQYF TGCAGCGCTCTGGGACTAGCGGGGGCAGATACGCAGTATTTT
. TRBJ1-1 . TRBV19 CASSTLLGPQNTEAFF TGTGCCAGTAGTACACTCTTAGGTCCTCAGAACACTGAAGCTTTCTTT
. TRBJ2-2 . TRBV24-1 CATCPDRNTGELFF TGTGCCACCTGCCCAGACAGAAACACCGGGGAGCTGTTTTTT
. TRBJ1-2 . TRBV28 CASSLSRHAYGYTF TGTGCCAGCAGTTTATCCAGGCATGCCTATGGCTACACCTTC
. TRBJ2-7 TRBD1 TRBV11-1 CASSLAPPGTALVYEQYF TGTGCCAGCAGCTTAGCCCCCCCCGGGACAGCGCTGGTCTACGAGCAGTACTTC
. TRBJ2-3 . TRBV6-4 CASSARLMTDSTDTQYF TGTGCCAGCAGTGCCCGACTGATGACAGATAGCACAGATACGCAGTATTTT
. TRBJ1-2 . TRBV6-5 CASSYSAGTSYGYTF TGTGCCAGCAGTTACTCGGCCGGGACCAGCTATGGCTACACCTTC
. TRBJ1-1 TRBD1 TRBV28 CASSLWGTGGKGTEAFF TGTGCCAGCAGTTTATGGGGGACAGGGGGCAAGGGCACTGAAGCTTTCTTT
. TRBJ1-6 . TRBV5-1 CASSLAAAYNSPLHF TGCGCCAGCAGCTTGGCTGCGGCGTATAATTCACCCCTCCACTTT
. TRBJ1-2 . TRBV5-1 CASSLASDTNYGYTF TGCGCCAGCAGCTTGGCCTCGGATACTAACTATGGCTACACCTTC
. TRBJ2-1 TRBD2 TRBV3-1/TRBV3-2 CASSQGPGLASNEQFF TGTGCCAGCAGCCAAGGGCCGGGACTAGCCAGCAATGAGCAGTTCTTC
. TRBJ2-1 . TRBV2 CASSVGLPSYNEQFF TGTGCCAGCAGCGTCGGACTGCCGTCCTACAATGAGCAGTTCTTC